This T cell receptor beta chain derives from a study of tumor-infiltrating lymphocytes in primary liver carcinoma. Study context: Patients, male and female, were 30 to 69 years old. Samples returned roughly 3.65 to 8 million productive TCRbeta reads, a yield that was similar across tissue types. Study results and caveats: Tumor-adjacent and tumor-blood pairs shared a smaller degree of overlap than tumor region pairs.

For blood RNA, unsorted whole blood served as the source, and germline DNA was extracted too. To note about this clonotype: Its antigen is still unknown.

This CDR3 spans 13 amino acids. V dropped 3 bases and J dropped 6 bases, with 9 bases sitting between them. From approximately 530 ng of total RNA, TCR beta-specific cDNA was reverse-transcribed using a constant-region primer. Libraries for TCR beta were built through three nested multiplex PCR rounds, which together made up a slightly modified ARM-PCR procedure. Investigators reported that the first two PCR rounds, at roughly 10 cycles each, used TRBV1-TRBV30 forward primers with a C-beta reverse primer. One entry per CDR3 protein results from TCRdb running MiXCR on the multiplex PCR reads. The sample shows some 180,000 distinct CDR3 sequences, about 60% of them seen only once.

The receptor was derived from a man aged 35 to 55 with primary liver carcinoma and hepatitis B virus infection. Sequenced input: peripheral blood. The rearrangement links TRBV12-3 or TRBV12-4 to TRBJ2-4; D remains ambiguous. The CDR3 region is CASSFIPGNIQYF. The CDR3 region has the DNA TGTGCCAGCAGTTTTATCCCGGGAAACATTCAGTACTTC.